These 30 T cell receptor beta chains were sequenced from one sample in a study of T cells expressing NK-cell markers. TCRdb reanalyzed the 5' RACE reads and collapses them to one entry per CDR3 protein, without DNA. Across hundreds of thousands of distinct CDR3 sequences, the top ten clones capture roughly 5.4% of the sample. The sample comprised blood T cells: a sorted CD56 or NKG2C T cell subset, CD4+ or CD8+ T cells, or bulk PBMC T cells (not recorded which). The receptors were gathered from a man aged 18 to 69 in good health.

The V call is TRBV5-4, the J call TRBJ2-3; without DNA, the TCRdb call of TRBD2 cannot be checked. Germline V lookup: CDR1 SGHNT, CDR2 YYREEE (reference sequence). The CDR3 is 17 residues long. The CDR3 sequence is CASSLEGSEAAEDTQYF. The full variable domain, with the rest looked up from reference TRBV5-4 and TRBJ2-3, is ETGVTQSPTHLIKTRGQQVTLRCSSQSGHNTVSWYQQALGQGPQFIFQYYREEENGRGNFPPRFSGLQFPNYSSELNVNALELDDSALYLCASSLEGSEAAEDTQYFGPGTRLTVL.

The CDR3 spells CASSQAPGTYYEQYF. The genes are TRBV7-6 and TRBJ2-7; absent DNA, TCRdb's TRBD2 call cannot be checked. Germline V gene data show CDR1 as SGHVS and CDR2 as FNYEAQ. This CDR3 is 15 amino acids long.

The chain joins TRBV5-1 to TRBJ2-7; with no DNA, the TCRdb D assignment of TRBD1 cannot be verified. CDR3 length: 15 residues. Germline V lookup: CDR1 SGHRS, CDR2 YFSETQ. The chain's CDR3 is CASSLAQTGSKGQYF.

This rearrangement joins TRBV3-1 to TRBJ1-2. The germline V gene has CDR1 LGHDT and CDR2 YNNKEL (reference sequence). The CDR3 has 12 amino acids. The CDR3 protein is CASSQVRAGYTF. Based on the CDR3 plus reference TRBV3-1 and TRBJ1-2, the full variable domain is DTAVSQTPKYLVTQMGNDKSIKCEQNLGHDTMYWYKQDSKKFLKIMFSYNNKELIINETVPNRFSPKSPDKAHLNLHINSLELGDSAVYFCASSQVRAGYTFGSGTRLTVV.

The chain is built from TRBV7-8 and TRBJ1-5. Germline V CDR1 and CDR2: SGHVS, FQNEAQ. This CDR3 is 17 amino acids long. The CDR3 loop reads CASSNYDGRRSNQPQHF. Full variable domain (remainder filled in from reference TRBV7-8 and TRBJ1-5): GAGVSQSPRYKVAKRGQDVALRCDPISGHVSLFWYQQALGQGPEFLTYFQNEAQLDKSGLPSDRFFAERPEGSVSTLKIQRTQQEDSAVYLCASSNYDGRRSNQPQHFGDGTRLSIL.

V and J are TRBV12-3 or TRBV12-4 and TRBJ2-3. The CDR3 runs to 16 residues. The CDR3 loop is CASSLAGVLRTDTQYF.

This chain links TRBV28 with TRBJ2-2; TCRdb picks TRBD2, but there is no DNA to check that call. CDR3 size: 16 residues. Germline CDR1 is MDHEN and CDR2 is SYDVKM. CDR3 amino acids: CASNLAGGRKTGELFF.

The chain couples TRBV6-1 to TRBJ2-7. CDR1 is MNHNS, CDR2 SASEGT, per germline. The CDR3 is made up of 15 amino acids. CDR3: CASSPTDGFKNEQYF.

The genes are TRBV5-8 and TRBJ1-3. Germline V gene sequence: CDR1 SGHTS, CDR2 YDEGEE. CDR3 length equals 12 residues. The CDR3 loop is CASSLAQYTIYF. Supplemented by reference TRBV5-8 and TRBJ1-3, the full variable domain reads EAGVTQSPTHLIKTRGQQATLRCSPISGHTSVYWYQQALGLGLQFLLWYDEGEERNRGNFPPRFSGRQFPNYSSELNVNALELEDSALYLCASSLAQYTIYFGEGSWLTVV.

The V gene is TRBV19, the J gene TRBJ2-5; TCRdb returns TRBD2, unconfirmable since there is no DNA. The CDR3 totals 13 residues. From germline, CDR1 is LNHDA and CDR2 SQIVND (reference sequence). The chain's CDR3 is CASRASSQETQYF.

This chain connects TRBV3-1 to TRBJ1-1; the D gene TCRdb calls, TRBD1, cannot be checked with no DNA. Germline V gives CDR1 LGHDT, CDR2 YNNKEL (reference sequence). The CDR3 has 14 residues. The CDR3 loop is CASSRRDTNTEAFF.

The chain carries TRBV18 and TRBJ1-4. The CDR3 sequence is 15 residues long. Germline assignment: CDR1 KGHSH and CDR2 LQKENI. Here the CDR3 reads CASSPPGASVEKLFF.

J is TRBJ2-1 and V is TRBV18; checking the TCRdb D call of TRBD2 is not possible without DNA. Looked up from germline, CDR1 is KGHSH and CDR2 is LQKENI. This CDR3 contains 15 residues. The CDR3 reads CASSPARDYGAEQFF.

The chain employs TRBV19 and TRBJ2-6; checking the TCRdb D call of TRBD2 is not possible without DNA. This CDR3 region has 19 residues. The V gene's germline CDR1 is LNHDA and CDR2 SQIVND (reference sequence). CDR3 loop: CASSIGRDRLLSGANVLTF.

The chain combines TRBV11-2 with TRBJ1-1. The CDR3 covers 12 residues. The germline CDR1 and CDR2 sequences are SGHAT and FQNNGV. The CDR3 spells CASSLAGLDTFF. Full variable domain (missing parts from reference TRBV11-2 and TRBJ1-1): EAGVAQSPRYKIIEKRQSVAFWCNPISGHATLYWYQQILGQGPKLLIQFQNNGVVDDSQLPKDRFSAERLKGVDSTLKIQPAKLEDSAVYLCASSLAGLDTFFGQGTRLTVV.

V and J are TRBV29-1 and TRBJ1-2; with no DNA, the TCRdb D assignment of TRBD1 cannot be verified. Germline CDR1 SQVTM, CDR2 ANQGSEA. This CDR3 region has 14 residues. The CDR3 is CSVEDPRQALGYTF.

The gene calls are TRBV21-1 and TRBJ1-1. TRBV21-1 is a recognized pseudogene. This CDR3 comprises 12 residues. This CDR3 is CASTLDGCEAFF.

The V call is TRBV12-3 or TRBV12-4, the J call TRBJ2-7; no DNA is available, so the TRBD1 call from TCRdb remains unchecked. This CDR3 is 15 amino acids long. This CDR3 reads CASSLISGITYEQYF.

J is TRBJ2-7 and V is TRBV5-1; TCRdb picks TRBD1, but there is no DNA to check that call. The CDR3 sequence is 15 residues long. Germline lookup yields CDR1 SGHRS and CDR2 YFSETQ. The CDR3: CASSLPDRATYEQYF.

The chain combines TRBV18 with TRBJ2-3; TCRdb indicates TRBD2, and absent DNA this call remains unverified. This CDR3 contains 17 residues. In germline, CDR1 is KGHSH, CDR2 LQKENI. The CDR3 protein is CASSPPLAGGLPYTQYF.

The rearrangement joins TRBV19 to TRBJ2-7; without DNA, the TCRdb call of TRBD1 cannot be checked. Germline V lookup: CDR1 LNHDA, CDR2 SQIVND (reference sequence). The length of the CDR3 is 16 residues. The CDR3 protein is CASSTLGDPGSYEQYF.

The V call is TRBV5-1, the J call TRBJ2-3; TCRdb lists TRBD1, though no DNA is available to test this call. Per the germline V gene, CDR1 is SGHRS and CDR2 is YFSETQ. The CDR3 loop spans 15 amino acids. The chain's CDR3 is CASSLVGTNRDTQYF.

This chain uses TRBV2 with TRBJ1-2; TCRdb's assignment of TRBD1 cannot be checked, as there is no DNA. CDR3 length equals 13 residues. Germline lookup yields CDR1 SNHLY and CDR2 FYNNEI. CDR3 sequence: CASNPGTGFGYTF.

The chain recombines TRBV6-5 with TRBJ2-5. CDR3 length: 16 residues. Germline CDR1 and CDR2: MNHEY and SVGAGI. CDR3 region: CASSYSGVGLGETQYF.

The rearrangement joins TRBV12-3 or TRBV12-4 to TRBJ2-5; TCRdb's D gene call, TRBD2, goes unchecked for lack of DNA. The CDR3 totals 15 residues. CDR3 residues: CASSQSGTSLETQYF.

The chain has TRBV12-3 or TRBV12-4 and TRBJ1-4; the D call of TRBD1 rests on TCRdb alone, since no DNA is present to check it. This CDR3 region has 18 residues. The CDR3 is CASSGGTGGASTNEKLFF.

This chain uses TRBV3-1 with TRBJ2-1; there is no DNA to check the TCRdb D call of TRBD2. CDR1 is LGHDT, CDR2 YNNKEL, per germline (reference sequence). The CDR3 is 16 amino acids. The CDR3 protein is CASSQDPSGGAGEQFF.

The J gene is TRBJ1-2, the V gene TRBV18. Germline V gene lookup returns CDR1 KGHSH and CDR2 LQKENI. The CDR3 covers 14 residues. CDR3 region: CASSSSLGLGGYTF.

This chain connects TRBV3-1 to TRBJ1-2; the TRBD1 assignment by TCRdb is unverifiable without DNA. The germline gives CDR1 LGHDT, CDR2 YNNKEL (reference sequence). The CDR3 is 12 residues long. CDR3 loop: CATQDRGYGYTF.

The V gene is TRBV3-1, the J gene TRBJ2-6; as DNA is missing, the TRBD1 call by TCRdb cannot be tested. This CDR3 comprises 19 residues. CDR1 is LGHDT, CDR2 YNNKEL, per germline (reference sequence). CDR3 region: CASSPLPGQVTSGANVLTF.